This is a list of T cell receptor beta chains from one sample in a study of T cell repertoires in cytomegalovirus infection. Via MiXCR, TCRdb re-called the reads, giving one row per CDR3 protein. The data contain approximately 730,000 distinct CDR3 sequences, roughly 28% of them seen just once; the ten biggest clones take up approximately 14%. These receptors' targets are unknown. Source: cultured CD8+ T cells from PBMCs, taken from culture after CMV antigen stimulation. The receptor source for this set is a human donor in good health (CMV status not recorded). Some clones in this sample may be carry-over from other donors' samples. The conserved cysteine and the conserved F or W are not part of the CDR3 here.

J	length	V	CDR3
TRBJ2-3	14	TRBV28	ASSFGEGGITDTQY
TRBJ1-4	13	TRBV19	ASSTWTGEIEKLF
TRBJ1-4	13	TRBV7-8	ASSVTGMTNEKLF
TRBJ1-5	13	TRBV19	ASSRTWGGNQPQH
TRBJ2-2	13	TRBV27	ASSFQGPWTGELF
TRBJ1-5	10	TRBV7-8	ASSYSNQPQH
TRBJ2-7	14	TRBV7-9	ASSSPIQGKAYEQY
TRBJ2-1	9	TRBV6-2/TRBV6-3	ASSTKNEQF
TRBJ2-5	11	TRBV19	ASSIGGSGRVV
TRBJ1-1	14	TRBV28	ASSWGDGAENTEAF
TRBJ2-2	14	TRBV25-1	ASSEFFLENTGELF
TRBJ2-2	12	TRBV6-1	ASSVQGAGGELF
TRBJ2-7	14	TRBV7-9	ASSLTYGTFYHEQY
TRBJ1-2	14	TRBV9	ASSAGQLEFAYGYT
TRBJ1-2	13	TRBV5-1	ASSLGYLGQYGYT
TRBJ1-6	11	TRBV4-1	ASSQDLDSPLH
TRBJ2-1	11	TRBV9	ASSVAEEGEQF
TRBJ1-1	12	TRBV28	ASSLRGWDTEAF
TRBJ2-1	13	TRBV7-3	ASSLVEDSYNEQF
TRBJ1-1	10	TRBV12-3/TRBV12-4	ASSQLRGEAF
TRBJ1-3	12	TRBV28	ASSFLGTGNTIY
TRBJ2-1	15	TRBV15	ATSRELGTGEDNEQF
TRBJ2-5	12	TRBV7-6	ASSHHRYQETQY
TRBJ1-1	11	TRBV7-6	ASSSSGGSEAF
TRBJ1-1	13	TRBV7-6	ASSPLTGMSTEAF
TRBJ2-7	10	TRBV2	ASVGVSYEQY
TRBJ2-2	16	TRBV6-8	ASIPFPGQGAHTGELF
TRBJ1-5	13	TRBV19	ASSIWQGRDQPQH
TRBJ1-1	13	TRBV7-6	ASSPDVRGSTEAF
TRBJ1-1	9	TRBV5-4	ASSANTEAF
TRBJ1-2	13	TRBV9	ASSGSGSPGYGYT
TRBJ2-5	16	TRBV15	ATSSRQGAHLDQETQY
TRBJ1-5	14	TRBV20-1	SARDPLHYSDQPQH
TRBJ2-7	11	TRBV29-1	SVDGGGSYEQY
TRBJ2-1	10	TRBV6-2/TRBV6-3	ASGGDGNEQF
TRBJ1-6	13	TRBV7-9	ASSSSFSLNSPLH
TRBJ1-6	13	TRBV4-2	ASSQDGQGGSPLH
TRBJ1-1	15	TRBV3-1	ASSWTPGQGVSTEAF
TRBJ2-3	13	TRBV18	ASSPTGGDGDTQY
TRBJ2-5	13	TRBV12-3/TRBV12-4	ASSYPDRGQETQY
TRBJ1-2	13	TRBV6-6	ASSYGAGSSYGYT
TRBJ1-2	8	TRBV2	ATQVYGYT
TRBJ1-1	12	TRBV6-5	ASSSWDLNTEAF
TRBJ1-6	14	TRBV19	ASRNRTSSYNSPLH
TRBJ2-3	16	TRBV7-8	ASSWIEGLARSSDTQY
TRBJ2-5	11	TRBV28	ASKRAGGETQY
TRBJ1-2	13	TRBV7-9	ASSLGDGGPYGYT
TRBJ2-2	10	TRBV7-6	AGGQNTGELF
TRBJ2-2	13	TRBV24-1	ATSDWGRGTGELF
TRBJ2-7	11	TRBV27	ASSPPHSYEQY